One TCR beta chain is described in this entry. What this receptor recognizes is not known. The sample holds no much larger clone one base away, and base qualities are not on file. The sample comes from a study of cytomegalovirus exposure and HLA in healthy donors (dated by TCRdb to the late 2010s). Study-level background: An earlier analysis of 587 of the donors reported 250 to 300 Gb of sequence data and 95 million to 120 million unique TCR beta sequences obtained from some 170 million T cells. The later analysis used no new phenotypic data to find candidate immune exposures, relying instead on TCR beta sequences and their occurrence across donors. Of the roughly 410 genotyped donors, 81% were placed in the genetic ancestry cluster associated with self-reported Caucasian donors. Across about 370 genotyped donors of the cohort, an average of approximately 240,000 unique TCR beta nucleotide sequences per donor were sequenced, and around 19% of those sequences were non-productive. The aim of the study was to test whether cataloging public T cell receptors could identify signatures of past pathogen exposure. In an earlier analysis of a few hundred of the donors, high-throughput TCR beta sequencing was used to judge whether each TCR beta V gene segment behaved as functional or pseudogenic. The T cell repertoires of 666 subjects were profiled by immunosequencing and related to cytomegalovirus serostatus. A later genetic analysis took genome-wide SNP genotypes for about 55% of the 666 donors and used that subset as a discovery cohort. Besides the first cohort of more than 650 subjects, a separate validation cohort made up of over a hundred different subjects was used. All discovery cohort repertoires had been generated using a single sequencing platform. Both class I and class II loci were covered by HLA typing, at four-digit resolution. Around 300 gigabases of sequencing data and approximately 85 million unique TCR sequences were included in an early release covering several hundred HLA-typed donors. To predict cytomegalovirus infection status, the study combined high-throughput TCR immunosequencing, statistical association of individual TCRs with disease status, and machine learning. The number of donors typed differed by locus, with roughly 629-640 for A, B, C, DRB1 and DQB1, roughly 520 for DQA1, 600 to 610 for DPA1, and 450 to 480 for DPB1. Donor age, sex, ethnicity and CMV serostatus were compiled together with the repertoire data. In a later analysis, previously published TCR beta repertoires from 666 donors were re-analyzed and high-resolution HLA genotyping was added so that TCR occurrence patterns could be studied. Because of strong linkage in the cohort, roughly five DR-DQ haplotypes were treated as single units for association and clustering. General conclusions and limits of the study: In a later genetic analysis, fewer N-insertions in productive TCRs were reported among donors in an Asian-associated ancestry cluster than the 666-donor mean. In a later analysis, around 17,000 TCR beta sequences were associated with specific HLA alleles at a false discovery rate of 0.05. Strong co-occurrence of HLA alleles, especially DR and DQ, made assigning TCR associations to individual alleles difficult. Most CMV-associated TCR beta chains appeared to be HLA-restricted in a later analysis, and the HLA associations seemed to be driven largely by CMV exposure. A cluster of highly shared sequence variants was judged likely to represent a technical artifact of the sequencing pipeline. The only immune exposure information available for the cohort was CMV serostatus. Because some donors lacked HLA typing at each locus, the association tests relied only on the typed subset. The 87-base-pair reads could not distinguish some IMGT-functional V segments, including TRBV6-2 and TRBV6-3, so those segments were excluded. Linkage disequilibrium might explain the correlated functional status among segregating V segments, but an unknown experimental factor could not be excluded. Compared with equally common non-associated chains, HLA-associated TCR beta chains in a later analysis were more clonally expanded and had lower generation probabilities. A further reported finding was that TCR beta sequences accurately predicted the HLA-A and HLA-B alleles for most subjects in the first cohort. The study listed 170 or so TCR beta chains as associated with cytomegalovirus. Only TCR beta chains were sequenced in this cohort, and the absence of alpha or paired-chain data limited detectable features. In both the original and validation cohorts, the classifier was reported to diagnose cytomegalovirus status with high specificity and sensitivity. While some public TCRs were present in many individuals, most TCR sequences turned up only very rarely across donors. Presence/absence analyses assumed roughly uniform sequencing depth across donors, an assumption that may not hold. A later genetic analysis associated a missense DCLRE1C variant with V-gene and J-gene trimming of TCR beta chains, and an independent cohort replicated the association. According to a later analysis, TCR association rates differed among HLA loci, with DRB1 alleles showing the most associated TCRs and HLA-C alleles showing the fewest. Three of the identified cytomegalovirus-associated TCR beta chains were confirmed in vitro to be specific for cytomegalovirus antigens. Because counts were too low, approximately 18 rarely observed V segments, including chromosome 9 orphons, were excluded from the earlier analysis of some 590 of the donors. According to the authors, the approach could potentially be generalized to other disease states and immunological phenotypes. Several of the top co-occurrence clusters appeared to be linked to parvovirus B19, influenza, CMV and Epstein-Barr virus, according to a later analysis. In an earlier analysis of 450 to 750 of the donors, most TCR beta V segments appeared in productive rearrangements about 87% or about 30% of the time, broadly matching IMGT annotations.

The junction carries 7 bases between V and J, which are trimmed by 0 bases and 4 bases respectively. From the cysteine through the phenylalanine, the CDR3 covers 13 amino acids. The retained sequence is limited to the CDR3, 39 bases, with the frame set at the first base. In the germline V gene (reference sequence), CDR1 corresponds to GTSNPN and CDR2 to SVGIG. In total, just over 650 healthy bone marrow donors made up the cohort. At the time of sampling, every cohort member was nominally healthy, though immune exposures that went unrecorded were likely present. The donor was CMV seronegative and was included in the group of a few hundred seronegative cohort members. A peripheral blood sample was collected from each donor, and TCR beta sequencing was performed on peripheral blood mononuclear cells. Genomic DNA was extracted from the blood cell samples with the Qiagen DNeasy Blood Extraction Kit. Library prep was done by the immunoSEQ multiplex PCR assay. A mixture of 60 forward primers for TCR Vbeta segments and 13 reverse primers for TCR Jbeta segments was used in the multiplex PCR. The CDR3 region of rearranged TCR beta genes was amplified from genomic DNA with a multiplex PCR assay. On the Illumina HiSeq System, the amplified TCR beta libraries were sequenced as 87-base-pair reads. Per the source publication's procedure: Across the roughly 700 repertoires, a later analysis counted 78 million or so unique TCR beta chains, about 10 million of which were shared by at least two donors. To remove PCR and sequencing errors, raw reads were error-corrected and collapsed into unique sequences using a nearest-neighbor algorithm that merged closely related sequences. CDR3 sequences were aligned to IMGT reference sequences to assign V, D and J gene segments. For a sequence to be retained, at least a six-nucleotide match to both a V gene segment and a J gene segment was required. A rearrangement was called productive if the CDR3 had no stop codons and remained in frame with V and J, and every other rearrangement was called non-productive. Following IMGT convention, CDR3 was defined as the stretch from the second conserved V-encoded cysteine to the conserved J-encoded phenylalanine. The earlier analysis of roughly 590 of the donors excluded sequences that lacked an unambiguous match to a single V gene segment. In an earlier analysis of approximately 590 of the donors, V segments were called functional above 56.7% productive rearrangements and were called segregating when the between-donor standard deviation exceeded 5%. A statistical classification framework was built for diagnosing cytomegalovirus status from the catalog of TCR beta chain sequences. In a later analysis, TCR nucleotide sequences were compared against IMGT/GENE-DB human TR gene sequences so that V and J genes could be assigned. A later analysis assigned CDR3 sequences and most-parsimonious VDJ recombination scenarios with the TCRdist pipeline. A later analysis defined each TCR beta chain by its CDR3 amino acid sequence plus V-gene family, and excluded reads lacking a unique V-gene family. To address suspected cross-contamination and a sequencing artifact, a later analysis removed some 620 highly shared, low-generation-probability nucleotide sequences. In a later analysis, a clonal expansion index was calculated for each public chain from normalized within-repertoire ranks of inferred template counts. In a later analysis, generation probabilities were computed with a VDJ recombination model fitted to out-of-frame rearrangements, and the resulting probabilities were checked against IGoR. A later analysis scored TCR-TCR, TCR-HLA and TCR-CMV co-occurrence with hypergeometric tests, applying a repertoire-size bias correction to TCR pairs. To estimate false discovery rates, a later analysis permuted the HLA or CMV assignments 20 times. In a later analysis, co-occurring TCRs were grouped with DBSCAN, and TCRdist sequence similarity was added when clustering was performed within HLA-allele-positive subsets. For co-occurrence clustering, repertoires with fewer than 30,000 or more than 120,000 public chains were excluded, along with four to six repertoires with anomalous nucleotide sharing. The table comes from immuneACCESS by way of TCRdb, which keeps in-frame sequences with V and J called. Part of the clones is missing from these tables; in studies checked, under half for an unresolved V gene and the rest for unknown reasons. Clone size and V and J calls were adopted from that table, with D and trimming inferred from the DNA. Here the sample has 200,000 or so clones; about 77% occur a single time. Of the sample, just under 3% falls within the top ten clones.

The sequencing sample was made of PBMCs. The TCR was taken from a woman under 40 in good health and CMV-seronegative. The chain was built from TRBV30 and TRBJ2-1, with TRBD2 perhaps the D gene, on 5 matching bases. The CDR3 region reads CAWSVLVYNEQFF. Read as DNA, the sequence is TGTGCCTGGAGTGTACTAGTATACAATGAGCAGTTCTTC.